This TCR beta chain was obtained from a study of T cell changes during pregnancy in multiple sclerosis. V lost 3 bases to trimming and J lost 4 bases, with 12 bases between them. Germline V gene lookup returns CDR1 KGHSH and CDR2 LQKENI. CDR3 length: 14 amino acids. This table comes from immunoSEQ multiplex PCR, and its TCRdb copy is limited to in-frame clones, with some not included. Of 35,000 to 45,000 clones listed, about nine tenths are singletons. This TCR was sampled from a female donor in good health, enrolled as a control in a pregnancy study. The source material was CD4+ T cells from peripheral blood mononuclear cells, sampled in the first trimester of pregnancy. The V gene is TRBV18, the J gene TRBJ1-1; perhaps TRBD1 as D (5 bases). The CDR3 sequence: CASSPPGRATEAFF. Here the CDR3 DNA reads TGTGCCAGCTCACCCCCAGGCAGGGCCACTGAAGCTTTCTTT.